This TCR beta chain comes out of a study of STAT5B mutations in CD4+ large granular lymphocyte leukemia. Study-level findings and limits: No patients shared main leukemic clonotypes, though about 24% appeared at low frequency elsewhere.

The assay was run at survey level. Measured with immunoSEQ multiplex PCR; TCRdb has only the in-frame clones, and not every one. Of around 30,000 clones in the sample, about 74% were seen once. As to this clone: The target antigen is unknown.

CDR1 SGHRS and CDR2 YFSETQ come from the germline V gene. This CDR3 has 15 amino acids. Trimming cost V 6 bases and J 6 bases, with 19 bases left between them. Sequenced input: CD4+ T cells from blood buffy coats. The source of this sequence is a human donor in good health. The chain couples TRBV5-1 to TRBJ1-5; the D gene is possibly TRBD1 (6 bases). The DNA for the CDR3 is TGCGCCAGCACCCTATCGGGGGGGCATGGTCAGCCCCAGCATTTT. Protein: CASTLSGGHGQPQHF.